The clone carrying this TCR beta chain was detected ten times or more. Its antigen is unknown. The data derive from a study of T cells in Graves' hyperthyroidism and ophthalmopathy. V dropped 4 bases and J dropped 0; count of bases not matched to a gene: 15. Germline lookup yields CDR1 MDHEN and CDR2 SYDVKM. The CDR3 has 19 residues. RNA transcripts gave rise to amplified TCR beta CDR3 regions. The HTBI primer set drove a first-round RT-PCR of the TCR CDR3. TCRdb re-derived calls from the multiplex PCR reads in MiXCR, one entry per CDR3 protein. This sample has about 640,000 distinct CDR3 sequences, with roughly 20% found just once. Patients with uncontrolled infections, other autoimmune diseases, pregnancy or lactation were excluded. Using approximately 10 ml of fresh peripheral blood, PBMCs were prepared. The study's findings and limits: Before onset, by a median of around 6.4 months, the model predicted ophthalmopathy.

The chain uses TRBV28 and TRBJ2-4, with TRBD1 matching 7 bases. The material sequenced was blood. The TCR sequence derives from a man aged 30 to 39 with Graves' ophthalmopathy. The CDR3 spells CASSSIPGTAALAKNIQYF. The CDR3 nucleotides read TGTGCCAGCAGTTCCATCCCCGGGACAGCGGCCCTAGCCAAAAACATTCAGTACTTC.